This T cell receptor beta chain was captured in a study of PD-L1 blockade in urothelial cancer. Looking at the study overall: At 3 weeks (second dose) and 6 weeks after starting treatment, blood was analyzed. Median blood clonality was approximately 0.08, with around 83,000 unique TCRs.

Produced via immunoSEQ multiplex PCR; TCRdb's table is partial and in-frame only. The table lists about 85,000 clones, around 85% of them singletons. The count of this clone is one. This CDR3 has 13 residues. V was clipped by 7 bases and J by 8 bases; unmatched bases: 9. Germline V lookup: CDR1 SQVTM, CDR2 ANQGSEA. Time point reported: pretreatment peripheral blood. Urothelial carcinoma affected the patients, and it was locally advanced or metastatic. Anywhere from 1 to 8 samples came from each patient, spanning pretreatment and on-treatment. This chain joins TRBV29-1 and TRBJ2-1, with TRBD1 matching 9 bases. The specimen was PBMCs, collected around atezolizumab (anti-PD-L1) treatment. The receptor comes from a man aged 55 to 70 with urothelial cancer. In DNA form, the CDR3 reads TGCAGCGGCCTGGACAGGGGCAAAGATGAGCAGTTCTTC. This encodes CSGLDRGKDEQFF.